This TCR beta chain was captured in a study (dated by TCRdb to the mid-2010s). Study-wide context: The study tested whether tumor-infiltrating Tregs in breast cancer are recruited from blood Tregs or converted in situ from other CD4+ T cell subsets.

The study at large found these results: Tumor memory CD4+ T cell TCR gene usage was found to cluster with blood and lymph node memory CD4+ cells and with lymph node naive CD4+ cells. The greatest overlap of tumor-infiltrating Treg TCR alpha and beta sequences was observed with tumor naive CD4+ T cells, followed by blood naive CD4+ T cells. The larger-cohort validation was restricted to a single TCR beta V-J rearrangement rather than whole repertoires.

Spanning cysteine to phenylalanine, the CDR3 consists of 15 amino acids. Kept here is only the CDR3 DNA, which spans 45 bases and is read in frame from base 1. Trimming at the junction amounts to 3 bases on V and 0 bases on J, and the germline ends lie 10 bases apart. CDR1 is given as KGHSH and CDR2 as LQKENI, both from the germline V gene. Full-length TCR variable regions were amplified by 5' RACE PCR using constant-region reverse primers, and then by semi-nested PCR using Nested Universal Primer A. The ReliaPrep RNA Cell Miniprep System was used to extract total RNA, which was then reverse transcribed into 5'RACE-ready cDNA with the SMARTer RACE 5'/3' Kit. Multiplex adaptors were used to barcode the full-length TCR alpha and beta libraries, which were then sequenced on an Illumina MiSeq. Processing in the source paper ran as follows. For each of nine subset-tissue groups, sequencing data from the five patients were combined, and the groups were compared by unsupervised clustering of TCR gene usage. The Morisita-Horn index, with shared sequences weighted by their contribution to each repertoire, was used to calculate repertoire similarity. The public reads were run again by TCRdb, first through fastp at Q25 and then through MiXCR, and only productive beta chains were kept. Rows merge per CDR3 protein into single entries with the most common DNA and genes. The V and J calls and clone size come from TCRdb's table, not from the authors' own analysis. This sample is represented by under 65,000 distinct CDR3 sequences; 20% to 25% of them were singletons. Jointly, the top ten make up about 2.9% of the sample.

Tregs were isolated as CD4+CD25+CD127-/low cells. Tregs, naive and memory CD4+ T cells from tumor, blood and ipsilateral draining lymph nodes of about 5 breast cancer patients underwent full-length TCR alpha and beta sequencing. Tumor tissue, along with lymph nodes from ipsilateral axillary dissection, was perfused with PBS, minced, and then digested using collagenase I and hyaluronidase. A purity exceeding 90% was confirmed by FACS for the sorted cell populations. Points on this clonotype: Which antigen it targets is not known. Per-nucleotide qualities are absent, and no much larger clonotype sits a single base away.

The chain is encoded by TRBV18 joined to TRBJ2-3; the D gene cannot be resolved reliably. Sequencing input: tumor-infiltrating Tregs sorted from the breast tumor. This clonotype was sampled from a female donor with breast cancer. The CDR3 loop reads CASSPSYQSTDTQYF. The nucleotide sequence reads as follows: TGTGCCAGCTCACCCTCGTACCAGAGCACAGATACGCAGTATTTT.